The 19 T cell receptor beta chains below come from one sample, sequenced in a study of early T cells in non-severe SARS-CoV-2 infection. TCRdb reanalysed the 5' RACE reads using MiXCR and keeps one entry per CDR3 protein. The table records 75,000 or so distinct CDR3 sequences, 11% to 15% of them present only once. Sequenced sample: whole blood. These receptors came from an adult who was a healthcare worker with PCR-confirmed SARS-CoV-2 infection or an uninfected control (not recorded which).

This clonotype was observed a handful of times. The chain links TRBV6-1 to TRBJ1-1, with TRBD1 as a possible D gene (6 bases). The V end was cut by 6 bases, the J end by 5 bases, with 16 bases between. The CDR3 runs 14 residues. CDR1 and CDR2 from the germline V gene are MNHNS and SASEGT. The DNA of the CDR3 is TGTGCCAGCAGCCTGCAGGACAGAAGTACTGAAGCTTTCTTT. This gives the protein CASSLQDRSTEAFF.

Regarding this clonotype: A read error may explain this, as a much larger clone is one base away. Written as DNA, the CDR3 is TGTGCCAGCAGTCTACTAACTAGCGGCACCTACAATGAGCAGTCCTTC. It specifies CASSLLTSGTYNEQSF. The V gene is TRBV28, the J gene TRBJ2-1; 8 nucleotides align to TRBD2. This CDR3 spans 16 amino acids. The germline gives CDR1 MDHEN, CDR2 SYDVKM.

This clonotype was counted ten times or more. CDR3: CASSLEGAVSGNTIYF. CDR3 sequence (DNA): TGTGCCAGCAGCTTAGAGGGGGCTGTCTCTGGAAACACCATATATTTT. This chain connects TRBV11-2 to TRBJ1-3; D is perhaps TRBD1 (6 bases). Trimming removed 0 bases at V and 0 bases at J, with 9 bases between. The germline V gene has CDR1 SGHAT and CDR2 FQNNGV. The CDR3 is 16 amino acids.

The gene calls are TRBV5-1 and TRBJ2-3, with TRBD2 as a possible D gene (6 bases). This CDR3 comprises 17 residues. Trimming stripped 0 bases from V and 0 bases from J, with 14 bases between. Germline assignment: CDR1 SGHRS and CDR2 YFSETQ. CDR3 sequence reads: CASSLAGTLTSTDTQYF. CDR3 bases: TGCGCCAGCAGCTTGGCCGGGACTTTGACTAGCACAGATACGCAGTATTTT.

This clonotype was counted a few times. The V call is TRBV12-5, the J call TRBJ2-2; maybe TRBD1 (5 bases). Trimming cost V 2 bases and J 0 bases, with 13 bases left between them. Germline-derived CDR1 and CDR2 are LGHNT and FRNRAP. The CDR3 extends over 17 amino acids. The CDR3 reads CASGLPRQSANTGELFF. For the CDR3, the DNA is TGTGCTAGTGGTTTGCCCCGACAGAGCGCGAACACCGGGGAGCTGTTTTTT.

This clonotype has at least ten counts. The rearrangement uses TRBV12-3 or TRBV12-4 and TRBJ2-1, with TRBD1 as a possible D gene (6 bases). CDR3 length: 15 residues. V lost 7 bases, J lost 7 bases, and 20 bases lay in between. The CDR3 DNA reads TGTGCCAGCACCTTCGGGGCAGGGGTGGGGAATGAGCAGTTCTTC. It encodes CASTFGAGVGNEQFF.

In this sample, this clonotype turned up a few times. In nucleotides, the CDR3 is TGCAGCGTTGATCCCTGGACTAGCGGGGGGAACCAAGAGACCCAGTACTTC. It is translated as CSVDPWTSGGNQETQYF. The rearrangement uses TRBV29-1 and TRBJ2-5, with 14 positions matching TRBD2. Germline V lookup: CDR1 SQVTM, CDR2 ANQGSEA. J lost 0 bases, V lost 3 bases, and 6 bases had no gene match. CDR3 length equals 17 residues.

This clonotype was detected ten times or more. The CDR3 is CSAQGYSNQPQHF. DNA of the CDR3: TGCAGTGCACAGGGTTATAGCAATCAGCCCCAGCATTTT. The chain employs TRBV20-1 and TRBJ1-5; D may be TRBD1 (6 bases). V lost 6 bases and J lost 0, with 9 bases in between. CDR3 size: 13 residues. Per germline, CDR1 DFQATT and CDR2 SNEGSKA (reference sequence).

This clonotype occurred once. This chain connects TRBV11-1 to TRBJ1-6, with a possible D match to TRBD1 (5 bases). Germline V gives CDR1 SGHAT, CDR2 FQDESV (reference sequence). V was pared by 4 bases and J by 6 bases, with 10 bases between. The CDR3 sequence is 14 residues long. The chain's CDR3 is CASSWGETNSPLHF. The DNA for the CDR3 is TGTGCCAGCAGCTGGGGCGAGACTAATTCACCCCTCCACTTT.

This clonotype has only a few counts. V usage is TRBV14 and J usage is TRBJ1-6, with a weak D call TRBD1 (6 bases). The CDR3 totals 14 residues. Germline V gives CDR1 SGHDN, CDR2 FVKESK. V was trimmed by 8 bases and J by 6 bases, leaving 14 bases between them. CDR3 DNA sequence: TGTGCCAGCGGACCGACAGGAGGTAATTCACCCCTCCACTTT. Its translation: CASGPTGGNSPLHF.

This clonotype has a handful of counts. The J gene is TRBJ1-6, the V gene TRBV12-3 or TRBV12-4; D uncertain. V shed 3 bases and J shed 7 bases, with 10 bases lying between them. The CDR3 consists of 14 residues. The CDR3 DNA reads as TGTGCCAGCAGTTTTACAGTGTTCAATTCACCCCTCCACTTT. Its protein is CASSFTVFNSPLHF.

The chain carries TRBV20-1 and TRBJ2-7, with TRBD2 matching over 12 bases. J lost 2 bases, V lost 4 bases, and 6 bases had no gene match. In germline, CDR1 is DFQATT, CDR2 SNEGSKA (reference sequence). The CDR3 loop spans 15 amino acids. CDR3 coding DNA: TGCAGTGCTACCCCCCTAGCGGGGGGGCCCTACGAGCAGTACTTC. Its translation: CSATPLAGGPYEQYF.

V usage is TRBV19 and J usage is TRBJ1-5; D is unresolved. Germline V gene lookup returns CDR1 LNHDA and CDR2 SQIVND (reference sequence). V shed 9 bases and J shed 4 bases, with 16 bases lying between them. This CDR3 comprises 14 residues. The CDR3 region has the DNA TGTGCCAGCTCAGAGGCTTATTGGAATCAGCCCCAGCATTTT. Translated: CASSEAYWNQPQHF.

This clonotype was counted a few times. The rearrangement joins TRBV29-1 to TRBJ1-1, with D uncertain. CDR3 length: 10 residues. V was pared by 4 bases and J by 11 bases, with 11 bases between. Germline V gene lookup returns CDR1 SQVTM and CDR2 ANQGSEA. The chain's CDR3 is CSVVIGSAFF. Here the CDR3 DNA reads TGCAGCGTTGTTATCGGGTCCGCTTTCTTT.

In its sample, this clonotype was seen a few times. The chain couples TRBV12-3 or TRBV12-4 to TRBJ1-2; D call uncertain. V lost 6 bases and J 5 bases, leaving 13 bases between the germline ends. CDR3 length: 13 amino acids. CDR3 sequence reads: CASSPRLGYGYTF. The CDR3 nucleotides read TGTGCCAGCAGCCCTCGACTGGGGTATGGCTACACCTTC.

This clonotype has a handful of counts. V and J are TRBV11-2 and TRBJ2-2, with D possibly being TRBD1 (6 bases). The V gene lost 5 bases and the J gene lost 7 bases, with 11 bases spanning the gap. Per the germline V gene, CDR1 is SGHAT and CDR2 is FQNNGV. This CDR3 has 13 amino acids. In nucleotides, the CDR3 is TGTGCCAGCAGCACGGACAGTGGCGGGGAGCTGTTTTTT. It encodes CASSTDSGGELFF.

This chain links TRBV20-1 with TRBJ2-3, with D possibly being TRBD2 (6 bases). CDR1 is DFQATT, CDR2 SNEGSKA, per germline (reference sequence). V was cut by 6 bases and J by 6 bases, with 19 bases left in between. The CDR3 is 14 amino acids. CDR3 coding DNA: TGCAGTGCAACGAGACTAGAATCCCGGGATACGCAGTATTTT. It yields the protein CSATRLESRDTQYF.

This clonotype appeared a few times. The chain joins TRBV2 to TRBJ1-5, with D uncertain. CDR1 is SNHLY and CDR2 is FYNNEI in the germline V gene. Trimming removed 6 bases at V and 0 bases at J, with 12 bases between. This CDR3 is built from 15 residues. CDR3 region: CASSRQPGSNQPQHF. In DNA form, the CDR3 reads TGTGCCAGCAGCCGTCAGCCTGGTAGCAATCAGCCCCAGCATTTT.

The genes are TRBV6-2 or TRBV6-3 and TRBJ2-7; D is possibly TRBD2 (6 bases). The germline V gene encodes CDR1 MNHEY and CDR2 SVGEGT. V dropped 7 bases and J dropped 6 bases, with 10 bases sitting between them. The CDR3 has 11 amino acids. CDR3 amino acids: CASTGGVEQYF. DNA for the CDR3: TGTGCCAGCACCGGCGGGGTCGAGCAGTACTTC.